This T cell receptor beta chain was identified during a study of cytomegalovirus exposure and HLA in healthy donors. Overall study findings and caveats: In a later analysis, an Asian-associated ancestry cluster reportedly showed fewer N-insertions than the approximately 620-donor mean. Analysis was performed later, and it showed HLA-associated TCR beta chains to be more clonally expanded than equally common others.

A multiplex PCR was run with 60 Vbeta primers and 13 Jbeta primers. Profiled with immunoSEQ multiplex PCR; TCRdb holds only in-frame clones, not every one. The sample has over 95,000 clones; 60% to 80% are singletons. Looked up from germline, CDR1 is MRHNA and CDR2 is SNTAGT. The V end was cut by 5 bases, the J end by 3 bases, with 10 bases between. The CDR3 runs to 13 residues. Regarding this clone: The target antigen is unknown.

The V and J genes are TRBV6-4 and TRBJ1-1; D perhaps matches TRBD1 (5 bases). The clonotype originates from a human donor in good health. Sequencing used PBMCs. The CDR3 loop reads CASSSRVDTEAFF. In DNA, the CDR3 is TGTGCCAGCAGTAGCAGGGTGGACACTGAAGCTTTCTTT.